This TCR beta chain is from a study of blood T cells in healthy people across ages (dated by TCRdb to about 2015). Broadly, across the study: Template switching captured roughly one uniquely barcoded TCR beta cDNA molecule per two T cells in model experiments. To avoid experimental bias, donors of different ages were randomly spread across the sequencing lanes. Donors were grouped into four age groups: young (average roughly 15 years), middle-aged (roughly 37), aged (around 60) and long-lived (just over 80). Using the same blood draw, the study looked at two additional independent replicas of 1 million unique cDNA reads for two donors, one aged 18 to 29 and the other aged 80 or older. To track age-related changes in TCR beta repertoire diversity, the study relied on deep sequencing normalized with unique cDNA molecular identifiers. The study at large found these results: Because profiling used bulk unsorted PBMCs, naive and antigen-experienced compartments could not be compared conclusively. Compared with the aged group, more naive CD4+ T cells, fewer expanded clones and increased TCR diversity were shown by the long-lived group, suggesting age selection. Observed TCR beta diversity per million T cells fell roughly linearly with age, and a significant reduction was already apparent by age about 38. Estimates of total diversity from one million sequenced T cells were regarded as lower bounds and underestimates. The percentage of naive T cells measured by flow cytometry correlated strongly with observed TCR beta diversity. The CMV infection status of donors was not known, potentially confounding age-related changes in expanded clonotypes.

The library was generated by 5' RACE. Sequenced on an Illumina HiSeq 2500. A second PCR of about 6 to 12 cycles was run with a J-beta primer mix and a sample-barcoded 5' primer. Each TCR beta cDNA molecule received a unique molecular identifier from a template-switch 5' adaptor carrying 12 random nucleotides. Each sample yielded at least 3 million CDR3-containing paired-end reads. The Mint cDNA synthesis kit, primed by a TRBC-specific oligonucleotide, was used to synthesize first-strand cDNA from all RNA. Following uracil-DNA glycosylase treatment, a first 18-cycle PCR with universal primers M1SS and BC2_uni_R was performed on all cDNA. The source study handled its data this way. For normalization, 1 million high-quality reads, each with a distinct molecular identifier, were randomly selected from each sample. Instead of being binned into consensus sequences, reads with shared molecular identifiers were discarded. CDR3 identification, clonotype clustering and error correction used MiTCR with a Q25 quality threshold and the strictest error-elimination algorithm. A nonparametric unseen species model with Euler transformation was used to estimate a lower bound on total TCR beta diversity. TCRdb reprocessed the public reads (quality trimming at Q25 with fastp, clone calling with MiXCR) and kept in-frame beta chains. Merged by CDR3 protein, the rows form single entries marked with the most common genes and DNA. TCRdb's processing, not the authors' own work, is the source of the V and J calls. The sample includes some 640,000 distinct CDR3 sequences, with less than 35% observed a single time. The ten largest clones represent 15% to 19% of the sample.

From the germline V gene (reference sequence), CDR1 is DFQATT and CDR2 is SNEGSKA. Including cysteine and phenylalanine, the CDR3 has 15 amino acids. The CDR3 DNA has 45 bases and is translated from base 1. The roughly 42 donors, aged about 6 to 95 years, were systemically healthy Caucasian individuals from Russia. Each donor gave around 9.8 milliliters of peripheral blood, collected into EDTA-treated Vacutainer tubes. Ficoll-Paque density-gradient centrifugation was used to isolate PBMCs, with at least 7 million obtained per sample. Total RNA was extracted from PBMCs with Trizol reagent, with at least 6 micrograms obtained per sample. Naive CD45RAhigh/CD27high T cell percentages were measured by flow cytometry on a PBMC aliquot from every donor. For this clonotype: Its antigen has not been determined. Being one base from a much bigger clone, this may be a read error.

This clonotype originated in a woman at least 80 years old in good health. The sequencing input was blood. The V and J genes are TRBV20-1 and TRBJ2-5; the D gene is perhaps TRBD1 or TRBD2, as each covers 5 bases. The DNA end is a closer match to TRBJ2-4, so the J assignment may be wrong. The nucleotide sequence is given as TGCAGTGCTAGAGATGTAGGACGGGGCACGTACATTCAGTACTTC. This codes for CSARDVGRGTYIQYF.